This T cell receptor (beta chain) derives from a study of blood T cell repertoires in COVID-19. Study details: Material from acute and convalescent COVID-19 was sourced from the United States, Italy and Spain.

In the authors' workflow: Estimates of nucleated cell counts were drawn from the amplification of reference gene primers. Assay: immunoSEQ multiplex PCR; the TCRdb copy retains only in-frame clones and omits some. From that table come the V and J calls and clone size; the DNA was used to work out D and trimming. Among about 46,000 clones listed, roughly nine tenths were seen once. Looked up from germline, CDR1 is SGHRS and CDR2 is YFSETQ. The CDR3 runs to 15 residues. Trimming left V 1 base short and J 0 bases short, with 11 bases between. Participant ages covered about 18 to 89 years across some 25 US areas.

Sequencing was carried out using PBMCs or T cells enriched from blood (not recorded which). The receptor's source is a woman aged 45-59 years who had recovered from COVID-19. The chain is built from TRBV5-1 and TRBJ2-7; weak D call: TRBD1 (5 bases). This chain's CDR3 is CASSLSGRDSYEQYF. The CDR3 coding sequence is TGCGCCAGCAGCTTGTCGGGCAGGGACTCCTACGAGCAGTACTTC. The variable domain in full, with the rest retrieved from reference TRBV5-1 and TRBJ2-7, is KAGVTQTPRYLIKTRGQQVTLSCSPISGHRSVSWYQQTPGQGLQFLFEYFSETQRNKGNFPGRFSGRQFSNSRSEMNVSTLELGDSALYLCASSLSGRDSYEQYFGPGTRLTVT.